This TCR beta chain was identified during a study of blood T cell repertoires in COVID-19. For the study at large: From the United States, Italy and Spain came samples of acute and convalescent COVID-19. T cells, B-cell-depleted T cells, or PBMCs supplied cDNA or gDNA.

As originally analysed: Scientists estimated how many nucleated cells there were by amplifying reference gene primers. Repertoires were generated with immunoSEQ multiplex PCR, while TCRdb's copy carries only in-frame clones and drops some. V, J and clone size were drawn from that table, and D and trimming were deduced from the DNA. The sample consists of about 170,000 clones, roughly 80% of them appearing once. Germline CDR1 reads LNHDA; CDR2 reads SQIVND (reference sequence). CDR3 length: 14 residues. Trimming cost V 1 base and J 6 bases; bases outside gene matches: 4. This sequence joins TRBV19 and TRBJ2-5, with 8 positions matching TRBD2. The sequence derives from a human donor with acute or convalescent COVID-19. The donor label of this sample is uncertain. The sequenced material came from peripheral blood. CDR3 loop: CASSIAGGQKTQYF. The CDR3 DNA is TGTGCCAGTAGTATAGCGGGGGGGCAAAAGACCCAGTACTTC.